The clone carrying this T cell receptor (beta chain) was observed a few times. Its target is not known. The repertoire was sequenced with immunoSEQ multiplex PCR; TCRdb's copy has only in-frame clones and lacks some. Among 65,000 to 85,000 clones, around 92% were seen once, and the ten largest hold over 2%. The sample comes from a study of lymphopenia after photon versus proton radiotherapy. Study-level points and caveats: In patients who died, overall survival fell as post-nadir TCR diversity dropped more.

The source material was peripheral blood, sampled from a patient treated with photon-based radiotherapy. This clonotype was sampled from a woman in her thirties or forties with cholangiocarcinoma.

Written as DNA, the CDR3 is TGTGCCAGCACCGATCCGGGAAACACCATATATTTT. Residues: CASTDPGNTIYF. The chain has TRBV9 and TRBJ1-3; D not resolved. This CDR3 is built from 12 residues. With 6 bases removed from V and 4 bases from J, the gap between germline ends came to 8 bases. Germline V gene lookup returns CDR1 SGDLS and CDR2 YYNGEE.